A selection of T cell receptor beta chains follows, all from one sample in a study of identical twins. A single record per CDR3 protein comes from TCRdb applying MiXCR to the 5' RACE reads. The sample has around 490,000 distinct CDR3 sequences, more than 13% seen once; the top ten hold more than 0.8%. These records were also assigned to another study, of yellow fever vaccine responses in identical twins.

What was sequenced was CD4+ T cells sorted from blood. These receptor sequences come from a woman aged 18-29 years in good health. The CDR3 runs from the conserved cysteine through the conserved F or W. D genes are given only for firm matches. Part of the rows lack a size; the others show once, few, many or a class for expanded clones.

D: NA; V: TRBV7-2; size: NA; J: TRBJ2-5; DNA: TGTGCCAGCAGCTTTGACTCAACCCCACGAGAGACCCAGTACTTC; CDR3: CASSFDSTPRETQYF
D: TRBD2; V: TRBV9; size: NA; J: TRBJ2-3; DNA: TGTGCCAGCAGCGGTGATAGCGGGAAGAGCACAGATACGCAGTATTTT; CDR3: CASSGDSGKSTDTQYF
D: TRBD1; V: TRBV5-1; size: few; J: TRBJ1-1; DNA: TGCGCCAGCAGCCGGGGACAGATAAACACTGAAGCTTTCTTT; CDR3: CASSRGQINTEAFF
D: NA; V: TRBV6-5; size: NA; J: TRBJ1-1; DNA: TGTGCCAGCAAGTCGGGCACTGAAGCTTTCTTT; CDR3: CASKSGTEAFF
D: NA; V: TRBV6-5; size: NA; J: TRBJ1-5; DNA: TGTGCCAGCAGTTACTCGAGAGGGGCAGGCGGTAGCAATCAGCCCCAGCATTTT; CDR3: CASSYSRGAGGSNQPQHF
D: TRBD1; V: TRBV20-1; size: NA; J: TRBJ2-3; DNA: TGCAGTGCTAGAGGGGACAGATCCCCGGACAATTTT; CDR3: CSARGDRSPDNF
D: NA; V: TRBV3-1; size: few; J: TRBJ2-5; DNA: TGTGCCAGCAGCCAAGCTGGGACCCAACAAGAGACCCAGTACTTC; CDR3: CASSQAGTQQETQYF
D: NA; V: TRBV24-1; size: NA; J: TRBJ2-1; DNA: TGTGCCACCAGTGAGGGGTACAATGAGCAGTTCTTC; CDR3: CATSEGYNEQFF
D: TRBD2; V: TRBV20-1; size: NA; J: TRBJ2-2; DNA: TGCAGTGCTAGCGGGAGGAGGACCGGGGAGCTGTTTTTT; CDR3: CSASGRRTGELFF
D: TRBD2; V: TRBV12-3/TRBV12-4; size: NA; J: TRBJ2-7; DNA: TGTGCCAGCAGTTTGCCTAGCGGGAGTCTCTACGAGCAGTACTTC; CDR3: CASSLPSGSLYEQYF
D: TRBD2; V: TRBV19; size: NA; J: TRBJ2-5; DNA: TGTGCCAGTAGTATTTCACTAGCGGGAGTATCTCAGGAGACCCAGTACTTC; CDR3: CASSISLAGVSQETQYF
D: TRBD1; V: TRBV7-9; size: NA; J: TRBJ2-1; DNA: TGTGCCAGCAGCCCGACAGGGGCCCACAATGAGCAGTTCTTC; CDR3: CASSPTGAHNEQFF
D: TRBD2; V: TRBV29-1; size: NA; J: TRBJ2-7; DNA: TGCAGCGTCCCTACTAGCGGGAAGGACGAGCAGTACTTC; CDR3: CSVPTSGKDEQYF
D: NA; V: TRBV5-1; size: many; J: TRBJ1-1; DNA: TGCGCCAGCAGCTTGAACGTGGGGGGCTCGAACACTGAAGCTTTCTTT; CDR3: CASSLNVGGSNTEAFF
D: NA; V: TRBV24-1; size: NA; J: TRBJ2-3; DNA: TGTGCCACCAGTCGAGGAGGGGGCCAAGGGGATACGCAGTATTTT; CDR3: CATSRGGGQGDTQYF
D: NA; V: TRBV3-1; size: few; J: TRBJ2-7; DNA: TGTGCCAGCAGCCTTCAAGGTTCCCTCTACGAGCAGTACTTC; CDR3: CASSLQGSLYEQYF
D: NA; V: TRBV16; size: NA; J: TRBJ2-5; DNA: TGTGCCTGCAGCCAACGGGACCGGGGGACCCAAGAGACCCAGTACTTC; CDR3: CACSQRDRGTQETQYF
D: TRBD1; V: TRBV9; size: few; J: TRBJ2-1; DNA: TGTGCCAGCAGCTTCACGGACAGGGAGCAGTTCTTC; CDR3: CASSFTDREQFF
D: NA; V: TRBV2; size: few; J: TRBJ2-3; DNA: TGTGCCAGCAAGAATCCCGGGACCCGTGGTGATACGCAGTATTTT; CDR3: CASKNPGTRGDTQYF
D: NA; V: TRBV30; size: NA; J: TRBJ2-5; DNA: TGTGCCTGGAGTGGGGTCAGGGGTGAGACCCAGTACTTC; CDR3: CAWSGVRGETQYF
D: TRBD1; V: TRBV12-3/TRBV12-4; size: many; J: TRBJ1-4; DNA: TGTGCCAGCAGGCATATACCGGGACAGGCGAACGAAAAACTGTTTTTT; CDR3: CASRHIPGQANEKLFF
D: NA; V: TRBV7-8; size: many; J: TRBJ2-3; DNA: TGTGCCAGCAGCCCTACAGGGCGCACAGATACGCAGTATTTT; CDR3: CASSPTGRTDTQYF
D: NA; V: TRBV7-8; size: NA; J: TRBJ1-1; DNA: TGTGCCAGCAGCTCAGACCTCACTGAAGCTTTCTTT; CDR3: CASSSDLTEAFF
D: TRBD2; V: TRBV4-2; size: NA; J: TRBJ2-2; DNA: TGTGCCAGCAGCCACCTACCCTGGGAACTAGCGGGGGTGACCGGGGAGCTGTTTTTT; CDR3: CASSHLPWELAGVTGELFF
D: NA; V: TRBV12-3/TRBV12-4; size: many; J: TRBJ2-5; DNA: TGTGCCAGCAGTTGGACAGAAGAGACCCAGTACTTC; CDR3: CASSWTEETQYF
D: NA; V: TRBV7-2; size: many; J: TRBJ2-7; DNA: TGTGCCAGCAGCTCTCCGCCTACAGGGTCGGGGTCCTACGAGCAGTACTTC; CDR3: CASSSPPTGSGSYEQYF
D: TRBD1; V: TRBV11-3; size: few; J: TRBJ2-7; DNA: TGTGCCAGCAGCTTGGGACAGGGAAGCGACGAGCAGTACTTC; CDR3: CASSLGQGSDEQYF
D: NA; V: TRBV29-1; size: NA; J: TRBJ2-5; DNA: TGCAGCGTTGGAGCTGCGATACAAGAGACCCAGTACTTC; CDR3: CSVGAAIQETQYF
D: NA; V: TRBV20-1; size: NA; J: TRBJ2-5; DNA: TGCAGTGCCGAACATAGGTCGGGGGAGACCCAGTACTTC; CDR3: CSAEHRSGETQYF
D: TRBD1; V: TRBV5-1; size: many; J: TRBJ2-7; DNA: TGCGCCAGCAGCTCCACCGGGACAGCTTCCTACGAGCAGTACTTC; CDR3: CASSSTGTASYEQYF
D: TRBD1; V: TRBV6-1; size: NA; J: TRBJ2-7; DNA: TGTGCCAGCAGAATCCGGGACAGGGCCTACGAGCAGTACTTC; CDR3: CASRIRDRAYEQYF
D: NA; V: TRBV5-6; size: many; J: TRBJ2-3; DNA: TGTGCCAGCAGCCCCGGCAGAGATACGCAGTATTTT; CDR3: CASSPGRDTQYF
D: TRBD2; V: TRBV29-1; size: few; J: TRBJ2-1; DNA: TGCAGCGTGTCAGGGCTAGCGGGATTCTACAATGAGCAGTTCTTC; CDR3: CSVSGLAGFYNEQFF
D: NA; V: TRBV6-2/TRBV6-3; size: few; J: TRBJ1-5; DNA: TGTGCCAGCAGTGTACGGGGACCTTTGAATCAGCCCCAGCATTTT; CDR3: CASSVRGPLNQPQHF
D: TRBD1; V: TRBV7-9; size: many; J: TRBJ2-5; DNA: TGTGCCAGCAGCGAGGACAGGCTCCAGTACTTC; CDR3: CASSEDRLQYF
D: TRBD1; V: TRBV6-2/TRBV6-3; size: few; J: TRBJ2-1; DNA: TGTGCCAGCAGTCCTAGGGGACAGGGTGTAAGTGAGCAGTTCTTC; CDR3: CASSPRGQGVSEQFF